One and the same sample provided the 20 T cell receptor beta chains below, sequenced in a study of cytomegalovirus exposure and HLA in healthy donors. Amplification used 60 Vbeta primers and 13 Jbeta primers. Data came from immunoSEQ multiplex PCR; TCRdb stores just in-frame clones and leaves some out. The sample includes about 93,000 clones, roughly 77% of them seen just once. Sequencing was performed on PBMCs. The receptors stem from a man younger than 45 in good health and CMV-seronegative.

The genes are TRBV9 and TRBJ2-5; 8 bases agree with TRBD1. Per germline, CDR1 SGDLS and CDR2 YYNGEE. V lost 2 bases, J lost 3 bases, and 6 bases stayed unmatched. The CDR3 has 15 residues. CDR3 region: CASSVAGTGEETQYF. CDR3 in DNA: TGTGCCAGCAGCGTGGCTGGGACAGGAGAAGAGACCCAGTACTTC.

V is TRBV14 and J is TRBJ2-7; TRBD1 agrees at 9 bases. The V gene's germline CDR1 is SGHDN and CDR2 FVKESK. V shed 3 bases, J shed 7 bases, and the junction held 7 bases outside the gene matches. The CDR3 totals 14 residues. The CDR3 DNA follows: TGTGCCAGCAGCCAGTTTCGGACAGGGGATGAGCAGTACTTC. This gives the protein CASSQFRTGDEQYF.

The chain has TRBV7-6 and TRBJ2-2; TRBD2 is a possible D gene (6 bases). The CDR3 loop spans 13 amino acids. CDR1 and CDR2 from the germline V gene are SGHVS and FNYEAQ. V shed 4 bases and J shed 8 bases, with 11 bases lying between them. CDR3 protein: CASSSTSWGELFF. Here the CDR3 DNA reads TGTGCCAGCAGCTCTACTAGCTGGGGGGAGCTGTTTTTT.

This clone was counted between two and nine times. The V gene is TRBV29-1, the J gene TRBJ2-1, with 9 bases identical to TRBD2. The germline CDR1 and CDR2 sequences are SQVTM and ANQGSEA. V gave up 2 bases and J gave up 4 bases; unmatched junction bases: 9. CDR3 size: 16 residues. The CDR3 sequence is CSVENRLAAKYNEQFF. DNA for the CDR3: TGCAGCGTTGAAAACCGACTAGCGGCCAAATACAATGAGCAGTTCTTC.

The chain uses TRBV15 and TRBJ2-7, with 10 bases fitting TRBD1. CDR1 LNHNV and CDR2 YYDKDF come from the germline V gene (reference sequence). V trimming: 3 bases; J trimming: 2 bases; junction bases outside the gene matches: 10. The CDR3 extends over 17 amino acids. Here the CDR3 DNA reads TGTGCCACCAGCAGGACAGGGGGCTTAGACGCCGCCTACGAGCAGTACTTC. Translated: CATSRTGGLDAAYEQYF.

This chain links TRBV2 with TRBJ2-1, with 7 bases fitting TRBD2. The CDR3 is 17 amino acids. J was trimmed by 8 bases and V by 3 bases; bases with no gene match: 16. Germline loops: CDR1 SNHLY, CDR2 FYNNEI. DNA of the CDR3: TGTGCCAGCAGTGAGGGGACGGCTAGCGGATTTTTGGATGAGCAGTTCTTC. Translated: CASSEGTASGFLDEQFF.

This chain uses TRBV19 with TRBJ1-5; D uncertain. CDR1 LNHDA and CDR2 SQIVND come from the germline V gene (reference sequence). The CDR3 extends over 12 amino acids. Trimming left V 3 bases short and J 6 bases short, with 6 bases between. The CDR3 sequence is CASSMGTQPQHF. The CDR3 nucleotides are TGTGCCAGTAGTATGGGCACTCAGCCCCAGCATTTT.

The chain is built from TRBV5-1 and TRBJ1-6, with 10 nucleotides matching TRBD1. CDR1 and CDR2 (germline): SGHRS, YFSETQ. The CDR3 sequence is 16 residues long. The V segment lost 3 bases and the J segment 7 bases; nucleotides outside the gene matches: 7. The CDR3 is CASSSRQGAENSPLHF. The CDR3 DNA reads TGCGCCAGCAGCTCGAGACAGGGGGCTGAGAATTCACCCCTCCACTTT.

This clone was observed many times. The chain is built from TRBV2 and TRBJ1-1; D remains unclear. The CDR3 is made up of 13 amino acids. Trimming took 7 bases from V and 0 from J, leaving 9 bases between them. Per germline, CDR1 SNHLY and CDR2 FYNNEI. The DNA of the CDR3 is TGTGCCAGCATCAGGATACTGAACACTGAAGCTTTCTTT. It codes for CASIRILNTEAFF.

The chain carries TRBV25-1 and TRBJ2-3, with TRBD2 matching over 8 bases. V dropped 10 bases and J dropped 2; count of bases not matched to a gene: 8. This CDR3 is built from 14 residues. Germline loops: CDR1 MGHDK, CDR2 SYGVNS. The CDR3 DNA follows: TGTGCCACTACGGATAGCGGGGACACAGATACGCAGTATTTT. It specifies CATTDSGDTDTQYF.

This clone showed up just once. The chain employs TRBV4-1 and TRBJ1-6; D is unclear. The CDR3 has 16 residues. V was clipped by 3 bases and J by 9 bases, with 18 bases between them. Germline assignment: CDR1 MGHRA and CDR2 YSYEKL. CDR3 loop: CASSQDLGKVSSPLHF. The CDR3 DNA reads TGCGCCAGCAGCCAGGACTTGGGCAAAGTGAGTTCACCCCTCCACTTT.

This clone was seen more than once but under ten times. The chain is built from TRBV30 and TRBJ2-3, with D tentatively TRBD2 (5 bases). Germline assignment: CDR1 GTSNPN and CDR2 SVGIG (reference sequence). CDR3 length: 15 amino acids. V lost 1 base and J lost 5, with 16 bases in between. Here the CDR3 reads CAWSGGLLAGDTQYF. CDR3 DNA: TGTGCCTGGAGTGGAGGGCTCCTGGCGGGAGATACGCAGTATTTT.

The V and J genes are TRBV5-1 and TRBJ2-6; unclear D gene. Trimming removed 6 bases from V and 0 bases from J, with 10 bases in between. The CDR3 length is 15 residues. Germline assignment: CDR1 SGHRS and CDR2 YFSETQ. CDR3 region: CASTTPISGANVLTF. CDR3 nucleotides: TGCGCCAGCACGACACCCATCTCTGGGGCCAACGTCCTGACTTTC. Drawing the rest from reference TRBV5-1 and TRBJ2-6, the complete variable domain is KAGVTQTPRYLIKTRGQQVTLSCSPISGHRSVSWYQQTPGQGLQFLFEYFSETQRNKGNFPGRFSGRQFSNSRSEMNVSTLELGDSALYLCASTTPISGANVLTFGAGSRLTVL.

The gene calls are TRBV19 and TRBJ2-3; TRBD2 matches at 13 bases. V lost 6 bases, J lost 6 bases, and 9 bases stayed unmatched. Germline loops: CDR1 LNHDA, CDR2 SQIVND (reference sequence). The CDR3 length is 16 residues. CDR3 protein: CASRYRLAGGSDTQYF. CDR3 bases: TGTGCCAGTAGGTACAGACTAGCGGGAGGTTCGGATACGCAGTATTTT.

The J gene is TRBJ1-2, the V gene TRBV7-2; the D gene is possibly TRBD1 (6 bases). This CDR3 has 12 amino acids. Per the germline V gene, CDR1 is SGHTA and CDR2 is FQGNSA. Trimming shortened V by 6 bases and J by 9 bases, and 14 bases separated the two germline ends. The DNA for the CDR3 is TGTGCCAGCAGACTAACAGGGTTGAGCTACACCTTC. This sequence encodes CASRLTGLSYTF.

The chain combines TRBV5-1 with TRBJ1-5; D is unclear. V lost 4 bases and J 0 bases, leaving 5 bases between the germline ends. Germline V gives CDR1 SGHRS, CDR2 YFSETQ. This CDR3 contains 13 residues. The CDR3 sequence: CASSLYSNQPQHF. In DNA, the CDR3 is TGCGCCAGCAGCCTTTATAGCAATCAGCCCCAGCATTTT.

The V gene is TRBV30, the J gene TRBJ1-4; D ambiguous. The CDR3 length is 11 residues. CDR1 GTSNPN and CDR2 SVGIG come from the germline V gene (reference sequence). V gave up 2 bases and J gave up 8 bases, with 6 bases separating them. In DNA form, the CDR3 reads TGTGCCTGGAGTAATCAAGAAAAACTGTTTTTT. It is translated as CAWSNQEKLFF.

The gene calls are TRBV6-6 and TRBJ2-7; 7 bases match TRBD1. The V and J ends lost 4 bases and 3 bases, in that order; junction bases with no gene match: 12. This CDR3 region has 16 residues. Germline-derived CDR1 and CDR2 are MNHNY and SVGAGI (reference sequence). The CDR3 DNA follows: TGTGCCAGCAGTTCATTGCAGGGGGACCTTGGCTACGAGCAGTACTTC. Translated, it gives CASSSLQGDLGYEQYF.

This chain uses TRBV1 with TRBJ2-2; the DNA was not compared with TRBD1, the D call given in the table. TRBV1 is a pseudogene. The CDR3 totals 15 residues. The DNA for the CDR3 is TGCACCAGCAGCCCGACAGAGACGAACACCGGGGAGCTGTTTTTT. Its translation is CTSSPTETNTGELFF.

This clone showed up just a few times. This sequence joins TRBV27 and TRBJ2-7; TRBD2 matches at 7 bases. V lost 7 bases and J lost 5; bases outside the gene matches: 14. Germline lookup yields CDR1 MNHEY and CDR2 SMNVEV (reference sequence). This CDR3 region has 15 residues. CDR3 residues: CASMSTAAGENEQYF. In DNA, the CDR3 is TGTGCCAGCATGTCGACCGCGGCGGGGGAAAACGAGCAGTACTTC.